The next 7 T cell receptor beta chains were all read from a single sample in a study of blood T cell repertoires in COVID-19 (TCRdb year 2020). Receptor amplification or capture employed the immunoSEQ multiplex PCR assay. Entries here come from immuneACCESS through TCRdb and include only in-frame sequences with V and J called. Some clones fail to appear in such tables; in the studies checked, an unresolved V gene covers under half of the shortfall, and the cause of the remainder is unknown. The sample table shows around 260,000 clones, and roughly 86% are seen once. Around 5% of the sample is in the top ten clones. Sequenced sample: peripheral blood. Source of these receptors: a woman aged 55-69 years with COVID-19, enrolled during active disease.

V is TRBV7-2 and J is TRBJ2-5, with TRBD2 matching over 7 bases. V dropped 5 bases and J dropped 5; count of bases not matched to a gene: 20. Germline CDR1 SGHTA, CDR2 FQGNSA. The CDR3 extends over 18 amino acids. The CDR3 region is CASSLKAGAGSRRETQYF. DNA for the CDR3: TGTGCCAGCAGCCTGAAGGCGGGAGCGGGGTCCAGGAGGGAGACCCAGTACTTC.

V gene TRBV5-6 combines with J gene TRBJ1-1; 7 nucleotides match TRBD1. The CDR3 totals 16 residues. Germline values: CDR1 SGHDT, CDR2 YYEEEE. Trimming took 4 bases from V and 5 from J; bases not matched to a gene: 14. The CDR3 nucleotides read TGTGCCAGCAGCCCCCGGGCAGGGGGAGGTGTGACTGAAGCTTTCTTT. This codes for CASSPRAGGGVTEAFF.

V is TRBV13 and J is TRBJ1-5; no reliable D call. The CDR3 loop spans 14 amino acids. Per germline, CDR1 PRHDT and CDR2 FYEKMQ (reference sequence). The V end was cut by 0 bases, the J end by 2 bases, with 5 bases between. CDR3 loop: CASSLGRGNQPQHF. The CDR3 coding sequence is TGTGCCAGCAGCTTAGGACGCGGCAATCAGCCCCAGCATTTT.

This clone was detected only once. This chain joins TRBV4-3 and TRBJ1-6, with 9 positions matching TRBD1. The CDR3 sequence is 16 residues long. CDR1 LGHNA and CDR2 YSLEER come from the germline V gene. V lost 2 bases and J lost 9; bases outside the gene matches: 8. The CDR3 sequence: CASSQRGTGRGSPLHF. The CDR3 DNA follows: TGCGCCAGCAGCCAACGGGGGACAGGGAGGGGTTCACCCCTCCACTTT.

This clone occurred a few times. The chain carries TRBV2 and TRBJ1-1, with 7 bases fitting TRBD1. The CDR3 is made up of 13 amino acids. CDR1 is SNHLY, CDR2 FYNNEI, per germline. Losses at the gene ends were 6 bases for V and 3 bases for J; bases not matched to a gene: 4. The CDR3 here is CASRADRDTEAFF. The CDR3 region has the DNA TGTGCCAGCAGAGCTGACAGGGACACTGAAGCTTTCTTT.

V is TRBV28 and J is TRBJ1-5; 11 nucleotides align to TRBD1. Trimming took 4 bases from V and 7 from J; bases not matched to a gene: 12. Germline V lookup: CDR1 MDHEN, CDR2 SYDVKM. The CDR3 runs 17 residues. The CDR3 reads CASSSRGYRDRGQPQHF. CDR3 sequence (DNA): TGTGCCAGCAGTTCGCGGGGTTACCGGGACAGGGGGCAGCCCCAGCATTTT.

A few counts support this clone. This chain connects TRBV24-1 to TRBJ2-3; D is perhaps TRBD2 (7 bases). The CDR3 extends over 17 amino acids. Trimming cost V 5 bases and J 3 bases, with 20 bases left between them. Germline CDR1 is KGHDR and CDR2 is SFDVKD. The CDR3 coding sequence is TGTGCCACCAGTGCTTCTGGCGGGGGCGGCACAACAGATACGCAGTATTTT. Protein product: CATSASGGGGTTDTQYF.